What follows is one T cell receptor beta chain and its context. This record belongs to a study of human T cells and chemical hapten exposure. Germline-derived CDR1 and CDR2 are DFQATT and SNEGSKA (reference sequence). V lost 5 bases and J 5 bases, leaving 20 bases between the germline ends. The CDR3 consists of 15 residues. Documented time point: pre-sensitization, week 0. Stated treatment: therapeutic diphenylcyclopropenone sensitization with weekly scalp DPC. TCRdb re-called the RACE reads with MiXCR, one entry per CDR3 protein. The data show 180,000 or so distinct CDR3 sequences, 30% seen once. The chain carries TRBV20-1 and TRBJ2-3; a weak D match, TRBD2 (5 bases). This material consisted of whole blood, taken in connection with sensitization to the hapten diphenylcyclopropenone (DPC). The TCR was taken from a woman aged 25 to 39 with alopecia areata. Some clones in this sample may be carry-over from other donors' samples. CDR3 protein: CSAPSPGTRGDTQYF. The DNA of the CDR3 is TGCAGTGCTCCCTCACCGGGCACCCGGGGAGATACGCAGTATTTT.